This T cell receptor (beta chain) was identified during a study of CD8+CD57+ T cells in acquired aplastic anemia. Profiling that covered TCR beta VDJ and CDR3 relied on genomic DNA as its template. A single record per CDR3 protein comes from TCRdb applying MiXCR to the reads. The sample consists of 130,000 or so distinct CDR3 sequences, about 40% of them appearing once. This CDR3 is 11 amino acids long. Germline V CDR1 and CDR2: SEHNR, FQNEAQ (reference sequence). Trimming pared 2 bases from V and 6 bases from J, leaving 4 bases between. This receptor was identified in a human donor in good health, serving as a control. Sequenced input: sorted CD4+, CD8+, or CD8+CD57+ T cells (not recorded which) from PBMCs. The V call is TRBV7-9, the J call TRBJ1-2, with D hard to call. CDR3 sequence: CASSLMDGYTF. CDR3 bases: TGTGCCAGCAGCTTAATGGATGGCTACACCTTC.